The 31 T cell receptor beta chains presented below share a single source sample, sequenced in a study of blood T cell repertoires in COVID-19. Libraries were prepared by immunoSEQ multiplex PCR; TCRdb keeps only in-frame clonotypes and omits some of them. The data show around 84,000 clones, approximately 78% seen once. Sequencing was performed on peripheral blood. These receptors all come from a man aged 60 to 75 with COVID-19, enrolled during active disease.

V and J are TRBV6-5 and TRBJ2-7; 8 nucleotides agree with TRBD1. Germline V gene lookup returns CDR1 MNHEY and CDR2 SVGAGI. V lost 2 bases and J lost 7; bases outside the gene matches: 7. The CDR3 has 14 amino acids. CDR3 amino acids: CASSYPDREREQYF. The CDR3 DNA reads as TGTGCCAGCAGTTACCCGGACAGGGAGCGGGAGCAGTACTTC.

About this clone: The junction shows a germline mismatch at one end, possibly a read error. The chain uses TRBV7-7 and TRBJ2-5, with 9 bases matching TRBD1. Germline loops: CDR1 SSHAT, CDR2 FNYEAQ (reference sequence). The CDR3 is 14 amino acids. As DNA, the CDR3 is TGTGCTAGCAGCTTAGGGGACAGGGCGGAGACCCAGTACTTC. Translating it yields CASSLGDRAETQYF. The full variable domain, rest sourced from reference TRBV7-7 and TRBJ2-5, is GAGVSQSPRYKVTKRGQDVTLRCDPISSHATLYWYQQALGQGPEFLTYFNYEAQPDKSGLPSDRFSAERPEGSISTLTIQRTEQRDSAMYRCASSLGDRAETQYFGPGTRLLVL.

The chain combines TRBV9 with TRBJ2-5; D is possibly TRBD2 (6 bases). The CDR3 is 14 residues long. Deletions cut 1 base from V and 4 bases from J, with 11 bases between. Germline V gives CDR1 SGDLS, CDR2 YYNGEE. The CDR3: CASSVPGVPETQYF. The CDR3 DNA sequence: TGTGCCAGCAGCGTACCGGGAGTACCAGAGACCCAGTACTTC.

This chain joins TRBV14 and TRBJ2-1; D may be TRBD2 (6 bases). CDR3 size: 15 residues. Trimming removed 6 bases from V and 4 bases from J, with 16 bases in between. Germline-derived CDR1 and CDR2 are SGHDN and FVKESK. Here the CDR3 reads CASSSIRDSYNEQFF. CDR3 nucleotide sequence: TGTGCCAGCAGTTCCATCCGGGACTCTTACAATGAGCAGTTCTTC.

The J gene is TRBJ2-5, the V gene TRBV9; 9 nucleotides align to TRBD2. The germline V gene has CDR1 SGDLS and CDR2 YYNGEE. V trimming: 4 bases; J trimming: 5 bases; junction bases outside the gene matches: 6. The CDR3 extends over 14 amino acids. CDR3 amino acids: CASSLGTSSETQYF. The CDR3, as DNA: TGTGCCAGCAGCCTAGGGACTAGCTCTGAGACCCAGTACTTC.

The chain has TRBV29-1 and TRBJ2-1; a possible D gene is TRBD1 (5 bases). V dropped 7 bases and J dropped 5 bases, with 15 bases sitting between them. Germline V gene sequence: CDR1 SQVTM, CDR2 ANQGSEA. The CDR3 totals 13 residues. The CDR3 sequence is CSDRKGIDNEQFF. Written as DNA, the CDR3 is TGCAGCGACCGTAAGGGGATCGACAATGAGCAGTTCTTC.

This clone was observed a few times. The rearrangement links TRBV7-3 to TRBJ2-5; 7 nucleotides line up with TRBD2. J gave up 1 base and V 5 bases, and 1 base lay outside the gene matches. The CDR3 loop spans 13 amino acids. Germline CDR1 and CDR2: SGHTA and FQGTGA. CDR3 DNA sequence: TGTGCCAGCAGCCGCGGGGGCCAAGAGACCCAGTACTTC. It encodes CASSRGGQETQYF.

The gene calls are TRBV5-1 and TRBJ2-3; TRBD2 matches at 12 bases. CDR1 SGHRS and CDR2 YFSETQ come from the germline V gene. The ends lost 4 bases at V and 2 bases at J; junction bases unmatched: 5. The CDR3 covers 16 residues. CDR3 loop: CASSETSGGFTDTQYF. The CDR3 region has the DNA TGCGCCAGCAGCGAAACTAGCGGGGGGTTCACAGATACGCAGTATTTT.

This chain connects TRBV6-2 or TRBV6-3 to TRBJ1-2; D perhaps matches TRBD1 (5 bases). CDR1 MNHEY and CDR2 SVGEGT come from the germline V gene. V gave up 5 bases and J gave up 7 bases, with 11 bases separating them. The CDR3 spans 12 residues. The CDR3, as DNA: TGTGCCAGCAGTCAGGGCACGTCTGGCTACACCTTC. It encodes CASSQGTSGYTF.

This rearrangement joins TRBV7-2 to TRBJ1-3; 7 bases align to TRBD1. The CDR3 sequence is 15 residues long. The junction had 7 bases not matched to a gene; V was cut back by 5 bases and J by 3 bases. Germline values: CDR1 SGHTA, CDR2 FQGNSA. Here the CDR3 DNA reads TGTGCCAGCAGCCTTAGAAGGGACAGTGGAAACACCATATATTTT. Translated, it gives CASSLRRDSGNTIYF.

This chain uses TRBV3-1 (or the pseudogene TRBV3-2) with TRBJ2-1, with TRBD2 matching over 11 bases. V shed 4 bases and J 7 bases; nucleotides not matched to a gene: 18. CDR1 LGHDT and CDR2 YNNKEL come from the germline V gene (reference sequence). This CDR3 has 19 residues. In DNA, the CDR3 is TGTGCCAGCAGCCCGCGGGCTATATCGACTAGCGGGGCAGGTAATGAGCAGTTCTTC. As protein: CASSPRAISTSGAGNEQFF.

The rearrangement links TRBV13 to TRBJ2-5, with D perhaps TRBD1 (6 bases). Germline V gene sequence: CDR1 PRHDT, CDR2 FYEKMQ (reference sequence). Trimming stripped 5 bases from V and 5 bases from J, with 27 bases between. CDR3 length: 18 residues. In nucleotides, the CDR3 is TGTGCCAGCAGCCCGCGAGTGAGCTTAGGGGGAATCCTTGAGACCCAGTACTTC. This encodes CASSPRVSLGGILETQYF.

This clone occurred once. The chain employs TRBV29-1 and TRBJ1-4, with 11 bases that match TRBD1. The CDR3 is made up of 15 amino acids. Trimming took 1 base from V and 8 from J; bases not matched to a gene: 6. Germline V gene lookup returns CDR1 SQVTM and CDR2 ANQGSEA. This CDR3 reads CSVEGGGTGGEKLFF. DNA for the CDR3: TGCAGCGTTGAAGGAGGTGGGACAGGGGGGGAAAAACTGTTTTTT.

The chain joins TRBV7-9 to TRBJ1-1; 8 bases match TRBD1. This CDR3 comprises 15 residues. The V and J ends lost 5 bases and 0 bases, in that order; junction bases with no gene match: 5. CDR1 is SEHNR, CDR2 FQNEAQ, per germline (reference sequence). DNA for the CDR3: TGTGCCAGCAGCACAGGGGGATTTATGAACACTGAAGCTTTCTTT. This translates into CASSTGGFMNTEAFF.

The rearrangement joins TRBV5-6 to TRBJ2-4; 8 bases match TRBD2. Germline V gene sequence: CDR1 SGHDT, CDR2 YYEEEE. The V and J ends lost 1 base and 2 bases, in that order; junction bases with no gene match: 8. CDR3 size: 17 residues. The CDR3 coding sequence is TGTGCCAGCAGCTTGAACGGCGGGGGGTTTCCCAAAAACATTCAGTACTTC. This gives the protein CASSLNGGGFPKNIQYF.

The V gene is TRBV6-2 or TRBV6-3, the J gene TRBJ1-5; D unclear. Between the trimmed V and J ends, which lost 2 bases and 5 bases, there was a span of 10 bases. From germline, CDR1 is MNHEY and CDR2 SVGEGT. The CDR3 loop spans 14 amino acids. The CDR3, as DNA: TGTGCCAGCAGTTACGGCCACCCATATCAGCCCCAGCATTTT. This gives the protein CASSYGHPYQPQHF.

V is TRBV6-6 and J is TRBJ2-1; 7 positions match TRBD1. Germline-derived CDR1 and CDR2 are MNHNY and SVGAGI (reference sequence). The CDR3 has 13 amino acids. The V gene end was trimmed by 4 bases and the J gene end by 4 bases; junction bases not matched to a gene: 1. The CDR3 is CASSWTGYNEQFF. CDR3 coding DNA: TGTGCCAGCAGTTGGACAGGATACAATGAGCAGTTCTTC.

This rearrangement joins TRBV9 to TRBJ2-3; 7 nucleotides match TRBD2. With V trimmed by 0 bases and J by 3 bases, 4 bases remained unmatched. There are 15 residues in the CDR3. From germline, CDR1 is SGDLS and CDR2 YYNGEE. The CDR3 reads CASSVGRGGTDTQYF. Written as DNA, the CDR3 is TGTGCCAGCAGCGTAGGCCGGGGAGGGACAGATACGCAGTATTTT.

This clone is hyperexpanded (1% or more) in the sample. The chain recombines TRBV12-3 or TRBV12-4 with TRBJ1-3; D uncertain. The CDR3 length is 12 residues. Deletions cut 3 bases from V and 6 bases from J, with 6 bases between. The CDR3 DNA reads as TGTGCCAGCAGTTTCGGGTTAAACACCATATATTTT. The encoded protein is CASSFGLNTIYF.

This clone occurred once. The chain couples TRBV5-7 to TRBJ2-3, with 7 nucleotides matching TRBD1. TRBV5-7 is marked as an open reading frame, function uncertain. The CDR3 loop spans 16 amino acids. V was clipped by 8 bases and J by 2 bases; unmatched bases: 14. The CDR3 sequence: CARRRQGPADTDTQYF. The DNA for the CDR3 is TGTGCCAGGAGGAGACAGGGACCCGCAGACACAGATACGCAGTATTTT.

This clone was seen only a few times. The chain employs TRBV27 and TRBJ1-5; TRBD1 might be the D (5 bases). V gave up 5 bases and J gave up 3 bases, with 11 bases separating them. Germline assignment: CDR1 MNHEY and CDR2 SMNVEV (reference sequence). The CDR3 runs to 14 residues. CDR3 sequence (DNA): TGTGCCAGCAGTCGACAGTCCCCCAATCAGCCCCAGCATTTT. Translated: CASSRQSPNQPQHF.

J is TRBJ2-3 and V is TRBV19; 9 nucleotides match TRBD1. Germline trimming cut 8 bases from V and 6 bases from J; bases unmatched to any gene: 9. Germline values: CDR1 LNHDA, CDR2 SQIVND (reference sequence). The CDR3 length is 14 residues. CDR3 in amino acids: CASLGAGQGDTQYF. The DNA of the CDR3 is TGTGCCAGTCTAGGGGCGGGACAGGGCGATACGCAGTATTTT.

The chain is built from TRBV12-5 and TRBJ1-2; 8 nucleotides line up with TRBD1. V shed 6 bases, J shed 7 bases, and the junction held 7 bases outside the gene matches. This CDR3 is 13 amino acids long. Germline V gene lookup returns CDR1 LGHNT and CDR2 FRNRAP. The CDR3 DNA reads as TGTGCTAGTGGCACGGACAGGGCCCGTGGCTACACCTTC. This gives the protein CASGTDRARGYTF.

This sequence joins TRBV2 and TRBJ2-7; 12 nucleotides agree with TRBD2. Germline V gene sequence: CDR1 SNHLY, CDR2 FYNNEI. The CDR3 loop spans 15 amino acids. J gave up 3 bases and V 5 bases, and 5 bases lay outside the gene matches. The CDR3 DNA reads as TGTGCCAGCAGTCCCCTGACTAGCGGGAGCTACGAGCAGTACTTC. This translates into CASSPLTSGSYEQYF.

The CDR3 here is CSASLDRVASNYGYTF. In DNA, the CDR3 is TGCAGTGCTAGTCTTGACAGGGTGGCCTCTAACTATGGCTACACCTTC. This chain connects TRBV20-1 to TRBJ1-2, with 7 bases matching TRBD1. CDR1 and CDR2 from the germline V gene are DFQATT and SNEGSKA (reference sequence). The CDR3 runs to 16 residues. Germline trimming cut 3 bases from V and 0 bases from J; bases unmatched to any gene: 10.

The count of this clone is one. The chain couples TRBV7-8 to TRBJ1-5; D unclear. The V and J ends lost 5 bases and 0 bases respectively, with 17 bases between them. Germline V gene lookup returns CDR1 SGHVS and CDR2 FQNEAQ. This CDR3 contains 17 residues. CDR3 in DNA: TGTGCCAGCAGCGCTAGTCGAATAAGTAGTAGCAATCAGCCCCAGCATTTT. As protein: CASSASRISSSNQPQHF. The whole variable domain, filled in from reference TRBV7-8 and TRBJ1-5, reads GAGVSQSPRYKVAKRGQDVALRCDPISGHVSLFWYQQALGQGPEFLTYFQNEAQLDKSGLPSDRFFAERPEGSVSTLKIQRTQQEDSAVYLCASSASRISSSNQPQHFGDGTRLSIL.

About this clone itself: Sequence at one end of the junction differs from germline and may be a read error. The V call is TRBV7-7, the J call TRBJ2-2; possible D gene TRBD2, 6 bases. Germline CDR1 reads SSHAT; CDR2 reads FNYEAQ (reference sequence). The CDR3 is 18 residues long. The CDR3 loop is CASSLGGGTSANTGELFF. DNA for the CDR3: TGTGCTAGCAGCTTAGGTGGAGGGACCTCCGCGAACACCGGGGAGCTGTTTTTT.

The rearrangement links TRBV19 to TRBJ2-1; D remains unclear. Trimming removed 5 bases at V and 8 bases at J, with 16 bases between. From germline, CDR1 is LNHDA and CDR2 SQIVND (reference sequence). The CDR3 runs to 14 residues. CDR3 DNA: TGTGCCAGTAGTTGGGCACCCAGGTCCTATGAGCAGTTCTTC. Its protein product is CASSWAPRSYEQFF.

This clone was recorded a few times. The chain employs TRBV12-5 and TRBJ1-3; D is unresolved. V lost 4 bases, J lost 0 bases, and 25 bases lay in between. Germline loops: CDR1 LGHNT, CDR2 FRNRAP. There are 20 residues in the CDR3. The CDR3: CASGWHDIWAGTVSGNTIYF. DNA of the CDR3: TGTGCTAGTGGTTGGCACGATATCTGGGCGGGAACAGTCTCTGGAAACACCATATATTTT.

The chain recombines TRBV15 with TRBJ2-3, with 9 bases matching TRBD1. The ends lost 5 bases at V and 2 bases at J; junction bases unmatched: 8. The CDR3 has 16 residues. Germline V gene sequence: CDR1 LNHNV, CDR2 YYDKDF (reference sequence). Written as DNA, the CDR3 is TGTGCCACCAGCGGCGGGACAGGGAGGGCCACAGATACGCAGTATTTT. It encodes CATSGGTGRATDTQYF.

J is TRBJ2-7 and V is TRBV5-6; 7 nucleotides agree with TRBD1. The CDR3 length is 12 residues. The trim removed 7 bases at V and 2 bases at J, leaving 3 bases unmatched. CDR1 is SGHDT, CDR2 YYEEEE, per germline. DNA of the CDR3: TGTGCCAGCCGGGACAGCGCCTACGAGCAGTACTTC. This translates into CASRDSAYEQYF.